This is a list of T cell receptor beta chains from one sample in a study of regulatory T cells in long-lasting Graves disease. TCRdb independently ran MiXCR on the multiplex PCR reads; one entry per CDR3 protein. The table shows 600,000 to 800,000 distinct CDR3 sequences, with about 32% occurring only once. The source was peripheral blood mononuclear cells (PBMCs), collected when the disease was refractory, from a patient treated with antithyroid drugs. The source is a female donor with Graves disease. CDR3s include the opening cysteine and the closing phenylalanine or tryptophan. D genes are given only for firm matches. Some rows mark clone size as missing; the rest say once, few, many or name a class of expanded clone.

NA	15	NA	TRBV27	TRBJ1-6	TGTGCCAGCAGTTCACAGAGGGGGTGGAATTCACCCCTCCACTTT	CASSSQRGWNSPLHF
many	15	TRBD1	TRBV27	TRBJ2-5	TGTGCCAGCAGTTTAGGCCAGGGGGTCACAGAGACCCAGTACTTC	CASSLGQGVTETQYF
many	14	TRBD2	TRBV6-1	TRBJ2-7	TGTGCCAGCAGAGACGGGGGGGGGCTGTACGAGCAGTACTTC	CASRDGGGLYEQYF
NA	14	NA	TRBV29-1	TRBJ1-4	TGCAGCGTTGAAAGCGGGTCGTATTCTGAAAAACTGTTTTTT	CSVESGSYSEKLFF
few	14	NA	TRBV11-2	TRBJ2-1	TGTGCCAGCAGCTTAGGCCAGCTCCGGGATGAGCAGTTCTTC	CASSLGQLRDEQFF
many	12	NA	TRBV2	TRBJ1-4	TGTGCCAGCAGGGACGCAGGTGAAAAACTGTTTTTT	CASRDAGEKLFF
once	16	NA	TRBV5-1	TRBJ1-5	TGCGCCAGCAGCTTGGAGGGGGGTAGTAGCAATCAGCCCCAGCATTTT	CASSLEGGSSNQPQHF
NA	17	TRBD1	TRBV28	TRBJ1-2	TGTGCCAGTCTTACCGGGACAGCCCCACCAACGGGCTATGGCTACACCTTC	CASLTGTAPPTGYGYTF
few	15	TRBD1	TRBV27	TRBJ1-2	TGTGCCAGCAGTCTCGGGACAGGGGGCGACTATGGCTACACCTTC	CASSLGTGGDYGYTF
few	15	NA	TRBV2	TRBJ1-6	TGTGCCAGCAATTCCAGGAGCTCCTATAATTCACCCCTCCACTTT	CASNSRSSYNSPLHF
NA	15	NA	TRBV20-1	TRBJ1-1	TGCAGTGCTGTCCGGGAAAATGGGGGTAGAGGTGAAGCTTTCTTT	CSAVRENGGRGEAFF
NA	12	NA	TRBV20-1	TRBJ2-7	TGCAGTGCTAGTAGTAGCGACTACGAGCAGTACTTC	CSASSSDYEQYF
few	17	NA	TRBV2	TRBJ2-2	TGTGCCAGCAGTGCAACTAGCCTTGAATGGAACACCGGGGAGCTGTTTTTT	CASSATSLEWNTGELFF
NA	15	TRBD2	TRBV5-1	TRBJ2-1	TGCGCCAGCAGCTTAGAACTAGCGGGAGACAATGAGCAGTTCTTC	CASSLELAGDNEQFF
few	14	TRBD1	TRBV28	TRBJ1-1	TGTGCCAGCAGTTTATATAGGGGACAGGGAGAAGCTTTCTTT	CASSLYRGQGEAFF
many	15	TRBD2	TRBV20-1	TRBJ2-7	TGCAGTGCCCCGACTAGCGGGCGCCCGCGAAACGAGCAGTACTTC	CSAPTSGRPRNEQYF
many	13	NA	TRBV27	TRBJ1-2	TGTGCCAGCAGTTTTCACGCAGGGCATGGCTACACCTTC	CASSFHAGHGYTF
many	13	NA	TRBV11-2	TRBJ1-1	TGTGCCAGCACCCCTGTTAGGACCCCTGAAGCTTTCTTT	CASTPVRTPEAFF
many	15	NA	TRBV28	TRBJ1-2	TGTGCCAGCAGTTTACGTCCTCAGGCGAGTAATGGCTACACCTTC	CASSLRPQASNGYTF
many	16	TRBD1	TRBV28	TRBJ1-5	TGTGCCAGCAGTCCCTCGGGACAGGGGGCTTCTCAGCCCCAGCATTTT	CASSPSGQGASQPQHF
NA	14	TRBD1	TRBV20-1	TRBJ2-7	TGCAGTGCAACGGGGACAGGGATTTTATACGAGCAGTACTTC	CSATGTGILYEQYF
few	13	NA	TRBV13	TRBJ2-7	TGTGCCAGCAGCTTTCTAGGCATCTACGAGCAGTACTTC	CASSFLGIYEQYF
many	14	TRBD1	TRBV28	TRBJ1-1	TGTGCCAGCAGTGGGGACAGGGGTCACACTGAAGCTTTCTTT	CASSGDRGHTEAFF
NA	16	TRBD1	TRBV10-3	TRBJ1-6	TGTGCCATCAGTGAGCTCCAGACAGGGGAGGGCTCACCCCTCCACTTT	CAISELQTGEGSPLHF
NA	15	NA	TRBV30	TRBJ1-5	TGTGCCTGGAGTGTGGTCAGGGGTGGCAATCAGCCCCAGCATTTT	CAWSVVRGGNQPQHF
NA	16	NA	TRBV12-3/TRBV12-4	TRBJ1-5	TGTGCCAGCAGTTTATACTTCGGCAGGGGCAATCAGCCCCAGCATTTT	CASSLYFGRGNQPQHF
many	13	NA	TRBV6-1	TRBJ1-5	TGTGCCAGCAGGAGGCAGGGCGGACAGCCCCAGCATTTT	CASRRQGGQPQHF
many	14	NA	TRBV5-6	TRBJ2-4	TGTGCCAGCAGCTTGCGCAGTTGGGGAGACATTCAGTACTTC	CASSLRSWGDIQYF
few	12	TRBD1	TRBV12-3/TRBV12-4	TRBJ1-1	TGTGCCAGCAGTTCCTGGGACAGTGAAGCTTTCTTT	CASSSWDSEAFF
few	16	NA	TRBV7-2	TRBJ1-4	TGTGCCAGCAGCTTAGCCGTGCGGGGAGGGAATGAAAAACTGTTTTTT	CASSLAVRGGNEKLFF
few	15	NA	TRBV15	TRBJ1-5	TGTGCCACCAGCAGAGAGATCACAGGTGGTCAGCCCCAGCATTTT	CATSREITGGQPQHF
many	15	NA	TRBV28	TRBJ1-4	TGTGCCAGCAGTTTACGGGGGACCGCTAATGAAAAACTGTTTTTT	CASSLRGTANEKLFF
many	13	TRBD1	TRBV12-3/TRBV12-4	TRBJ1-4	TGTGCCTGCCACAGGGGGATAGGTGAAAAACTGTTTTTT	CACHRGIGEKLFF